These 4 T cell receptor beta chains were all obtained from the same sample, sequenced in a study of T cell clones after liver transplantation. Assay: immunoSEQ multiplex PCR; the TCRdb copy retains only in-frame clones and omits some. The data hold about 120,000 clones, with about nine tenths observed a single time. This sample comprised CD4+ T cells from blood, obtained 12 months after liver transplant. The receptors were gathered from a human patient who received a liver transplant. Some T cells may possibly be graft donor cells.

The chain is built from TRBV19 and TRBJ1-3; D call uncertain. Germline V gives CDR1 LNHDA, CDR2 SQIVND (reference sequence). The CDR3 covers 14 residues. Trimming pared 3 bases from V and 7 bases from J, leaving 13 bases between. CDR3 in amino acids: CASSIRGLGNTIYF. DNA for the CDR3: TGTGCCAGTAGTATTAGAGGCCTTGGGAACACCATATATTTT. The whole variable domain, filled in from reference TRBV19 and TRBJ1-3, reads DGGITQSPKYLFRKEGQNVTLSCEQNLNHDAMYWYRQDPGQGLRLIYYSQIVNDFQKGDIAEGYSVSREKKESFPLTVTSAQKNPTAFYLCASSIRGLGNTIYFGEGSWLTVV.

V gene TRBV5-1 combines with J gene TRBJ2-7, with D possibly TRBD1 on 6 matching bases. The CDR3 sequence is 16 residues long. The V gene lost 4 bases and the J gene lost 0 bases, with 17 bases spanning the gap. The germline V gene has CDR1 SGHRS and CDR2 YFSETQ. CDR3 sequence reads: CASSPSPGAGSYEQYF. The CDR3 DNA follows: TGCGCCAGCAGCCCATCCCCAGGGGCAGGCTCCTACGAGCAGTACTTC.

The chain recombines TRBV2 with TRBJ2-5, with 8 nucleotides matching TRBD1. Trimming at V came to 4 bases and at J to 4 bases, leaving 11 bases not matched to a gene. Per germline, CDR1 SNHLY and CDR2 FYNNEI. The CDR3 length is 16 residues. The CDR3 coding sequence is TGTGCCAGCAGTGCGCTGACAGGGGATAGGATAGAGACCCAGTACTTC. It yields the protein CASSALTGDRIETQYF.

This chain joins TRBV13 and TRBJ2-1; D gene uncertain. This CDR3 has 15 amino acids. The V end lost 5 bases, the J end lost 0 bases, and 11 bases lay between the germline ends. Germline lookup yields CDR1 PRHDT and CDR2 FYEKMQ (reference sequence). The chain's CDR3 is CASSPKANSYNEQFF. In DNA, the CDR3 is TGTGCCAGCAGCCCGAAGGCCAACTCCTACAATGAGCAGTTCTTC.